Shown below are 14 T cell receptor beta chains from a single sample sequenced in a study of post-analysis software for immune sequencing data. Broader study findings: Elevated frequency relative to controls characterized roughly 5 TRBV segments in patients, TRBV5-6, TRBV5-1 and TRBV20-1 among them.

Unique molecular identifiers featured in each of the TCR beta cDNA libraries. From the PCR reads, TCRdb called clonotypes with MiXCR, one entry per CDR3 protein. The data show under 650,000 distinct CDR3 sequences, with 44% seen just once and about 1.8% held by the top ten. Their antigens remain unidentified. The sequenced material came from blood. Source of these receptors: a girl between 5 and 17 years old with multiple sclerosis.

This chain links TRBV6-1 with TRBJ1-1; no reliable D call. This CDR3 has 14 amino acids. Germline CDR1 reads MNHNS; CDR2 reads SASEGT. Trimming left V 7 bases short and J 5 bases short, with 17 bases between. The CDR3: CASMEYPLETEAFF. The CDR3 DNA reads as TGTGCCAGCATGGAGTACCCATTGGAGACTGAAGCTTTCTTT.

The chain combines TRBV5-5 with TRBJ2-5; 14 bases line up with TRBD2. Germline-derived CDR1 and CDR2 are SGHKS and YYEKEE (reference sequence). The CDR3 is made up of 16 amino acids. The J segment lost 3 bases and the V segment lost 4 bases, leaving 5 bases of the junction unmatched. CDR3 protein: CASSPGLAGVKETQYF. The CDR3 DNA reads TGTGCCAGCAGCCCGGGACTAGCGGGAGTAAAAGAGACCCAGTACTTC.

The V and J genes are TRBV4-2 and TRBJ1-2, with D possibly matching TRBD1 (5 bases). The CDR3 spans 14 residues. CDR1 and CDR2 from the germline V gene are LGHNA and YNFKEQ. V lost 1 base, J lost 4 bases, and 10 bases lay in between. CDR3 sequence reads: CASSQGETGYGYTF. The CDR3 DNA reads TGTGCCAGCAGCCAAGGGGAAACAGGCTATGGCTACACCTTC.

The rearrangement uses TRBV20-1 and TRBJ1-2; D is undetermined. Trimming stripped 5 bases from V and 7 bases from J, with 20 bases between. Germline CDR1 DFQATT, CDR2 SNEGSKA (reference sequence). The CDR3 has 14 amino acids. In nucleotides, the CDR3 is TGCAGTGCTCCAATCCAGGAAGGGTATGGTGGCTACACCTTC. Its translation is CSAPIQEGYGGYTF.

V gene TRBV29-1 combines with J gene TRBJ1-1, with D uncertain. Trimming took off 4 bases at V and 3 bases at J, with 12 bases between the two ends. The CDR3 extends over 13 amino acids. The germline CDR1 and CDR2 sequences are SQVTM and ANQGSEA. Here the CDR3 DNA reads TGCAGCGTTGTCCGGCGGCTGGACACTGAAGCTTTCTTT. Its protein product is CSVVRRLDTEAFF.

Only a few counts were recorded for this clonotype. V usage is TRBV7-9 and J usage is TRBJ1-1; D is perhaps TRBD1 (5 bases). Per germline, CDR1 SEHNR and CDR2 FQNEAQ (reference sequence). With 5 bases removed from V and 4 bases from J, the gap between germline ends came to 11 bases. This CDR3 is 13 amino acids long. The CDR3: CASSPLGGTEAFF. DNA for the CDR3: TGTGCCAGCAGCCCCCTGGGGGGCACTGAAGCTTTCTTT. Full variable domain (rest looked up from reference TRBV7-9 and TRBJ1-1): DTGVSQNPRHKITKRGQNVTFRCDPISEHNRLYWYRQTLGQGPEFLTYFQNEAQLEKSRLLSDRFSAERPKGSFSTLEIQRTEQGDSAMYLCASSPLGGTEAFFGQGTRLTVV.

The chain employs TRBV15 and TRBJ2-7; 7 positions match TRBD1. After removal of 3 bases from V and 2 bases from J, the junction contained 16 bases not matched to a gene. The CDR3 is 18 residues long. Germline assignment: CDR1 LNHNV and CDR2 YYDKDF (reference sequence). CDR3 in DNA: TGTGCCACCAGCAGGCCCTTAAACACCGGGACAGTTACCTACGAGCAGTACTTC. Its protein is CATSRPLNTGTVTYEQYF.

The chain is built from TRBV24-1 and TRBJ2-1, with no clear D. V was shortened by 3 bases and J by 6 bases, with 8 bases between the two germline ends. The CDR3 length is 13 residues. The germline gives CDR1 KGHDR, CDR2 SFDVKD. Here the CDR3 reads CATSDPPINEQFF. The CDR3, as DNA: TGTGCCACCAGTGATCCCCCGATCAATGAGCAGTTCTTC.

V is TRBV28 and J is TRBJ1-1, with 10 bases that match TRBD1. The CDR3 is 14 amino acids. CDR1 and CDR2 from the germline V gene are MDHEN and SYDVKM. Losses at the gene ends were 6 bases for V and 5 bases for J; bases not matched to a gene: 6. CDR3 sequence: CASRRQGARTEAFF. Written as DNA, the CDR3 is TGTGCCAGCAGGCGACAGGGGGCGAGAACTGAAGCTTTCTTT.

This clonotype was detected a few times. The chain recombines TRBV12-3 or TRBV12-4 with TRBJ2-1; D is perhaps TRBD1 (6 bases). The end of the DNA is better explained by TRBJ2-7, so the J call may be wrong. The CDR3 totals 11 residues. DNA for the CDR3: TGTGCCAGCAGTTTTGGGGGCAAGCAGTACTTC. Translation gives CASSFGGKQYF.

V usage is TRBV20-1 and J usage is TRBJ1-1; TRBD1 agrees at 8 bases. Losses at the gene ends were 8 bases for V and 0 bases for J; bases not matched to a gene: 11. The CDR3 extends over 15 amino acids. CDR1 DFQATT and CDR2 SNEGSKA come from the germline V gene (reference sequence). The CDR3 loop reads CSRRRQGRLNTEAFF. CDR3 sequence (DNA): TGCAGTCGCCGGAGACAGGGGCGCTTGAACACTGAAGCTTTCTTT.

The chain joins TRBV12-3 or TRBV12-4 to TRBJ1-4, with 7 bases that match TRBD1. The CDR3 is 17 amino acids. The J segment lost 4 bases and the V segment lost 1 base, leaving 9 bases of the junction unmatched. In DNA form, the CDR3 reads TGTGCCAGCAGTTTAGTGGGGACAGCCGATAATAATGAAAAACTGTTTTTT. Translation gives CASSLVGTADNNEKLFF.

The V call is TRBV27, the J call TRBJ2-1, with D possibly being TRBD1 (6 bases). Germline-derived CDR1 and CDR2 are MNHEY and SMNVEV (reference sequence). This CDR3 has 16 amino acids. The V end was cut by 8 bases, the J end by 2 bases, with 19 bases between. The CDR3 sequence: CASRGGIRGTYNEQFF. The CDR3 DNA sequence: TGTGCCAGCCGTGGGGGAATAAGGGGGACCTACAATGAGCAGTTCTTC.

The gene calls are TRBV20-1 and TRBJ2-4; 9 positions agree with TRBD1. With V trimmed by 6 bases and J by 3 bases, 9 bases remained unmatched. Germline V gene sequence: CDR1 DFQATT, CDR2 SNEGSKA (reference sequence). The CDR3 covers 15 residues. CDR3 sequence reads: CSATTGGSVKNIQYF. CDR3 nucleotides: TGCAGTGCAACAACAGGGGGCTCTGTCAAAAACATTCAGTACTTC.